The 17 T cell receptor beta chains listed next were all sequenced from one sample in a study of shared T cell receptors in the human thymus. Measured with immunoSEQ multiplex PCR; TCRdb has only the in-frame clones, and not every one. The table records over 650,000 clones, 87% of them present only once. These same records also appear under a second study, on human thymus T cells.

The specimen sequenced was thymocytes. The receptors here all came from a boy in the first two years of life with a congenital heart defect.

The chain combines TRBV15 with TRBJ2-7; the match to TRBD1 covers 9 bases. This CDR3 contains 17 residues. V lost 3 bases to trimming and J lost 1 base; unmatched junction nucleotides: 10. Germline V gives CDR1 LNHNV, CDR2 YYDKDF (reference sequence). CDR3 sequence reads: CATSRGPTGGSSYEQYF. In DNA, the CDR3 is TGTGCCACCAGCAGGGGACCGACAGGGGGTTCTTCCTACGAGCAGTACTTC.

The gene calls are TRBV6-5 and TRBJ2-1; D remains ambiguous. CDR3 length equals 15 residues. The V gene lost 0 bases and the J gene lost 6 bases, with 12 bases spanning the gap. Germline V CDR1 and CDR2: MNHEY, SVGAGI. The CDR3 nucleotides read TGTGCCAGCAGTTACTCGATAGGTAGGAGCAATGAGCAGTTCTTC. Translated: CASSYSIGRSNEQFF.

The chain has TRBV6-6 and TRBJ1-5; unclear D gene. Germline loops: CDR1 MNHNY, CDR2 SVGAGI (reference sequence). V lost 2 bases, J lost 3 bases, and 11 bases lay in between. The CDR3 has 15 residues. CDR3 sequence: CASSYRHSNNQPQHF. DNA of the CDR3: TGTGCCAGCAGTTACCGACATTCAAACAATCAGCCCCAGCATTTT.

DNA of the CDR3: TGTGCCAGCAGTGCCAATTCAGGGTCCTACAATGAGCAGTTCTTC. Translating gives CASSANSGSYNEQFF. This rearrangement joins TRBV28 to TRBJ2-1; D perhaps matches TRBD1 (5 bases). The V end lost 5 bases, the J end lost 1 base, and 12 bases lay between the germline ends. This CDR3 contains 15 residues. Germline loops: CDR1 MDHEN, CDR2 SYDVKM.

The chain couples TRBV5-1 to TRBJ2-2, with 7 bases identical to TRBD1. V shed 4 bases, J shed 7 bases, and the junction held 7 bases outside the gene matches. The CDR3 runs to 14 residues. The germline V gene has CDR1 SGHRS and CDR2 YFSETQ. The CDR3 is CASSKIQGHGELFF. The CDR3 region has the DNA TGCGCCAGCAGCAAAATACAGGGGCACGGGGAGCTGTTTTTT.

V is TRBV18 and J is TRBJ2-7; D not resolved. The V gene lost 4 bases and the J gene lost 7 bases, with 26 bases spanning the gap. CDR3 length equals 17 residues. The germline gives CDR1 KGHSH, CDR2 LQKENI. CDR3 region: CASSLGDINTDLCEQYF. The CDR3, as DNA: TGTGCCAGCTCACTGGGCGACATAAATACCGACCTCTGTGAGCAGTACTTC.

This rearrangement joins TRBV29-1 to TRBJ1-1; 7 bases are a match to TRBD1. The CDR3 totals 14 residues. V lost 8 bases, J lost 1 base, and 10 bases stayed unmatched. Germline values: CDR1 SQVTM, CDR2 ANQGSEA. The CDR3 DNA sequence: TGCAGCTTCCGGGACAGAGGACAGAACACTGAAGCTTTCTTT. Translated: CSFRDRGQNTEAFF.

The genes are TRBV2 and TRBJ2-6, with D perhaps matching TRBD1 (5 bases). This CDR3 has 17 residues. CDR1 is SNHLY and CDR2 is FYNNEI in the germline V gene. V was trimmed by 4 bases and J by 5 bases, leaving 18 bases between them. CDR3 region: CASSGVCRQNRANVLTF. The CDR3, as DNA: TGTGCCAGCAGTGGAGTCTGTCGACAGAATAGGGCCAACGTCCTGACTTTC. The entire variable domain, with the rest obtained from reference TRBV2 and TRBJ2-6, is as follows: EPEVTQTPSHQVTQMGQEVILRCVPISNHLYFYWYRQILGQKVEFLVSFYNNEISEKSEIFDDQFSVERPDGSNFTLKIRSTKLEDSAMYFCASSGVCRQNRANVLTFGAGSRLTVL.

This clone was counted only a few times. The rearrangement joins TRBV29-1 to TRBJ1-1, with a tentative D call TRBD1 (5 bases). Germline V CDR1 and CDR2: SQVTM, ANQGSEA. The V end was cut by 4 bases, the J end by 11 bases, with 11 bases between. The CDR3 extends over 10 amino acids. For the CDR3, the DNA is TGCAGCGTTGGGGGGAGGACGGCTTTCTTT. This translates into CSVGGRTAFF.

The CDR3 nucleotides are TGTGCCAGCAGCGTAGGGGGCGGGGGGGCCTACGAGCAGTACTTC. Translating gives CASSVGGGGAYEQYF. The rearrangement joins TRBV9 to TRBJ2-7; 9 bases agree with TRBD2. V trimming: 0 bases; J trimming: 2 bases; junction bases outside the gene matches: 3. The CDR3 extends over 15 amino acids. CDR1 is SGDLS, CDR2 YYNGEE, per germline.

The sample holds one count of this clone. The rearrangement joins TRBV18 to TRBJ2-7, with D unresolved. Germline V gives CDR1 KGHSH, CDR2 LQKENI. V was cut by 8 bases and J by 0 bases, with 14 bases left in between. The CDR3 spans 14 residues. DNA for the CDR3: TGTGCCAGCCGAGGTGACCAGTACTCCTACGAGCAGTACTTC. Its protein is CASRGDQYSYEQYF.

This clone was recorded once. The rearrangement joins TRBV28 to TRBJ2-3; perhaps TRBD1 as D (5 bases). The germline V and J ends were trimmed by 5 bases and 11 bases, with 11 bases remaining between them. CDR1 is MDHEN and CDR2 is SYDVKM in the germline V gene. The CDR3 consists of 11 residues. CDR3 sequence: CASSVPGKQYF. CDR3 DNA sequence: TGTGCCAGCAGTGTCCCAGGGAAGCAGTATTTT.

The chain combines TRBV4-1 with TRBJ2-1; a weak D match, TRBD1 (6 bases). V was trimmed by 0 bases and J by 7 bases, leaving 16 bases between them. CDR1 is MGHRA, CDR2 YSYEKL, per germline. The CDR3 sequence is 16 residues long. CDR3 nucleotides: TGCGCCAGCAGCCAAGAGTGGGGACATGTATTAAATGAGCAGTTCTTC. Protein: CASSQEWGHVLNEQFF.

The chain links TRBV7-2 to TRBJ2-7, with TRBD1 matching 10 bases. V shed 4 bases and J 5 bases; nucleotides not matched to a gene: 17. Germline assignment: CDR1 SGHTA and CDR2 FQGNSA. This CDR3 is 18 amino acids long. Here the CDR3 reads CASSSQGFWDRGRHEQYF. For the CDR3, the DNA is TGTGCCAGCAGCTCACAGGGCTTCTGGGACAGGGGTAGGCACGAGCAGTACTTC.

The rearrangement uses TRBV6-5 and TRBJ2-1; 8 bases are shared with TRBD1. Trimming at V came to 2 bases and at J to 9 bases, leaving 6 bases not matched to a gene. The V gene's germline CDR1 is MNHEY and CDR2 SVGAGI. CDR3 length: 14 residues. The CDR3 reads CASSYGPGGIEQFF. The CDR3 coding sequence is TGTGCCAGCAGTTACGGGCCAGGGGGCATTGAGCAGTTCTTC.

The rearrangement links TRBV4-3 to TRBJ1-2; D possibly corresponds to TRBD1 (6 bases). The V end lost 1 base, the J end lost 3 bases, and 15 bases lay between the germline ends. The CDR3 is 16 amino acids. The germline V gene encodes CDR1 LGHNA and CDR2 YSLEER. For the CDR3, the DNA is TGCGCCAGCAGCCAAGGGGGCGGGGGGCGCGACTATGGCTACACCTTC. Its protein product is CASSQGGGGRDYGYTF.

This sequence joins TRBV5-6 and TRBJ2-7; a weak D match, TRBD1 (6 bases). Looked up from germline, CDR1 is SGHDT and CDR2 is YYEEEE. The CDR3 runs to 14 residues. The ends were cut back, 4 bases at V and 5 bases at J, with 16 bases in the middle. The DNA of the CDR3 is TGTGCCAGCAGCGATGGACAGTTAAGGGACGAGCAGTACTTC. Amino acids: CASSDGQLRDEQYF.